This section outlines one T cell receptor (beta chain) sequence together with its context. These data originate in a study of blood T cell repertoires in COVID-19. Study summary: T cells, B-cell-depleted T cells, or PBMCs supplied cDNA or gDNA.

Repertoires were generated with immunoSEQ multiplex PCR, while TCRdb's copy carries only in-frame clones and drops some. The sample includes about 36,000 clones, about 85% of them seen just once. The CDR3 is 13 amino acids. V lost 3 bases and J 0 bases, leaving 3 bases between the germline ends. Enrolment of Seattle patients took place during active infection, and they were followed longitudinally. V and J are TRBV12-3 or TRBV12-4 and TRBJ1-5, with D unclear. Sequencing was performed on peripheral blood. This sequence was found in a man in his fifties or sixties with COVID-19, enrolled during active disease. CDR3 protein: CASSFISNQPQHF. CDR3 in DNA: TGTGCCAGCAGTTTCATTAGCAATCAGCCCCAGCATTTT.